The present TCR beta chain was sequenced within a study of T-cell reconstitution after alpha-beta-depleted transplantation in children. Whole-study results and caveats: Expanded graft clones numbering several hundred reportedly gave rise to alpha-beta T cells about two months after transplant.

The CDR3 has 12 residues. Germline V gives CDR1 DFQATT, CDR2 SNEGSKA (reference sequence). Trimming cost V 3 bases and J 5 bases; bases outside gene matches: 3. This clonotype was seen repeatedly, ten times or more. Its specificity is not known. A library of TCRbeta sequences, prepared with unique molecular identifiers, was generated. A single record per CDR3 protein comes from TCRdb applying MiXCR to the PCR reads. This table has about 460,000 distinct CDR3 sequences, over 9.5% appearing once. The chain couples TRBV20-1 to TRBJ2-7; 8 bases are a match to TRBD1. The material was PBMCs, obtained before TCRalphabeta/CD19-depleted stem cell transplant. The clonotype was recovered from a child under 10 years old with inherited bone marrow failure, due to receive a stem cell transplant. CDR3 coding DNA: TGCAGTGCTAGTCTGACAGGGGACGAGCAGTACTTC. It specifies CSASLTGDEQYF.